This entry lists 19 T cell receptor beta chains sequenced from one sample in a study of T-cell reconstitution after alpha-beta-depleted transplantation in children. This sample's TCRbeta library carried unique molecular identifier barcodes. TCRdb ran MiXCR on the PCR reads and lists one entry per CDR3 protein. This sample yields 90,000 to 95,000 distinct CDR3 sequences, of which 9% to 15% are seen a single time; over 11% belongs to the top ten. The source material was PBMCs from the stem cell graft donor, sampled from the stem cell graft. The source is a human donor who donated a stem cell graft to a child with inherited bone marrow failure.

This clonotype was seen ten or more times. The chain joins TRBV29-1 to TRBJ2-5, with TRBD1 identical over 9 bases. The CDR3 covers 13 residues. Per germline, CDR1 SQVTM and CDR2 ANQGSEA. Trimming at V came to 3 bases and at J to 2 bases, leaving 1 base not matched to a gene. The CDR3 reads CSVETGGQETQYF. The CDR3, as DNA: TGCAGCGTTGAGACAGGGGGGCAAGAGACCCAGTACTTC.

This rearrangement joins TRBV7-8 to TRBJ2-2, with a possible D match to TRBD1 (7 bases). Germline assignment: CDR1 SGHVS and CDR2 FQNEAQ. V gave up 5 bases and J gave up 0 bases, with 13 bases separating them. CDR3 length: 16 residues. CDR3 in DNA: TGTGCCAGCAGCACCCGGGGGACAGCGAACACCGGGGAGCTGTTTTTT. Protein sequence: CASSTRGTANTGELFF.

This clonotype came up a few times. V is TRBV7-9 and J is TRBJ1-4, with 8 positions matching TRBD1. Germline V gene data show CDR1 as SEHNR and CDR2 as FQNEAQ (reference sequence). The CDR3 extends over 15 amino acids. V shed 5 bases and J 7 bases; nucleotides not matched to a gene: 9. DNA of the CDR3: TGTGCCAGCAGCGGATACAGGGGGGGAAGTGAAAAACTGTTTTTT. Translating it yields CASSGYRGGSEKLFF.

In its sample, this clonotype was seen many times. The chain couples TRBV13 to TRBJ2-1; the match to TRBD1 covers 9 bases. Trimming took 4 bases from V and 10 from J; bases not matched to a gene: 11. CDR1 is PRHDT and CDR2 is FYEKMQ in the germline V gene (reference sequence). The CDR3 contains 15 residues. The CDR3 region is CASSSQGLTGGEQFF. The CDR3 bases are TGTGCCAGCAGCTCCCAGGGCCTTACAGGGGGCGAGCAGTTCTTC.

This clonotype was found many times. V gene TRBV3-1 combines with J gene TRBJ2-1; D is possibly TRBD2 (6 bases). Trimming removed 1 base from V and 4 bases from J, with 11 bases in between. Germline V gives CDR1 LGHDT, CDR2 YNNKEL (reference sequence). The CDR3 is 15 residues long. CDR3 in amino acids: CASSQAGSGYNEQFF. CDR3 DNA sequence: TGTGCCAGCAGCCAAGCCGGGAGCGGATACAATGAGCAGTTCTTC.

This clonotype was found many times. The chain joins TRBV7-2 to TRBJ2-3, with 7 bases lining up with TRBD1. The germline V gene has CDR1 SGHTA and CDR2 FQGNSA. This CDR3 comprises 14 residues. The trim removed 7 bases at V and 5 bases at J, leaving 9 bases unmatched. CDR3 region: CASIRDRAVDTQYF. For the CDR3, the DNA is TGTGCCAGCATCAGAGACAGGGCGGTAGATACGCAGTATTTT.

The chain joins TRBV11-2 to TRBJ2-6; D may correspond to TRBD1 or TRBD2 (5 bases each). Trimming took 5 bases from V and 3 from J, leaving 14 bases between them. There are 16 residues in the CDR3. CDR1 SGHAT and CDR2 FQNNGV come from the germline V gene. CDR3 residues: CASSPVGESGANVLTF. The CDR3 nucleotides are TGTGCCAGCAGCCCGGTGGGGGAGAGTGGGGCCAACGTCCTGACTTTC.

This chain uses TRBV12-3 or TRBV12-4 with TRBJ1-6; D may be TRBD1 (5 bases). Trimming left V 5 bases short and J 6 bases short, with 14 bases between. The length of the CDR3 is 15 residues. CDR3 sequence reads: CASSPHGGSNSPLHF. The CDR3 DNA reads TGTGCCAGCAGTCCGCACGGGGGATCTAATTCACCCCTCCACTTT.

This clonotype occurred many times. This chain uses TRBV7-2 with TRBJ2-5; unclear D gene. This CDR3 is 11 amino acids long. Trimming cost V 6 bases and J 3 bases, with 5 bases left between them. Germline V gives CDR1 SGHTA, CDR2 FQGNSA. The CDR3, as DNA: TGTGCCAGCAGACGAGAAGAGACCCAGTACTTC. Amino acids: CASRREETQYF. The whole variable domain, remainder taken from reference TRBV7-2 and TRBJ2-5, is GAGVSQSPSNKVTEKGKDVELRCDPISGHTALYWYRQSLGQGLEFLIYFQGNSAPDKSGLPSDRFSAERTGGSVSTLTIQRTQQEDSAVYLCASRREETQYFGPGTRLLVL.

This clonotype has ten or more counts. The genes are TRBV9 and TRBJ2-1, with 9 nucleotides matching TRBD2. The V gene's germline CDR1 is SGDLS and CDR2 YYNGEE. The length of the CDR3 is 15 residues. J was trimmed by 5 bases and V by 1 base; bases with no gene match: 4. CDR3 sequence: CASSVPGLADNEQFF. CDR3 nucleotide sequence: TGTGCCAGCAGCGTACCGGGACTAGCCGACAATGAGCAGTTCTTC.

This clonotype was found many times. CDR3 nucleotide sequence: TGTGCCAGCAAGTTTTGGGCAGGGGACCGTGACGAGCAGTACTTC. Amino acid sequence: CASKFWAGDRDEQYF. The chain combines TRBV2 with TRBJ2-7, with a tentative D call TRBD1 (6 bases). Germline V gives CDR1 SNHLY, CDR2 FYNNEI. This CDR3 contains 15 residues. Trimming removed 7 bases from V and 5 bases from J, with 21 bases in between.

The sample holds many counts of this clonotype. The rearrangement joins TRBV12-3 or TRBV12-4 to TRBJ2-5, with D possibly matching TRBD2 (6 bases). The CDR3 covers 14 residues. V lost 6 bases and J lost 5, with 16 bases in between. CDR3 nucleotide sequence: TGTGCCAGCAGACGTGGGAGGATGGAGGAGACCCAGTACTTC. Translating it yields CASRRGRMEETQYF.

The V call is TRBV7-2, the J call TRBJ2-2; D is unclear. CDR1 is SGHTA and CDR2 is FQGNSA in the germline V gene. V was cut by 4 bases and J by 9 bases, with 12 bases left in between. This CDR3 spans 13 amino acids. CDR3 DNA: TGTGCCAGCAGCTCCCTCCGTGACCGGGAGCTGTTTTTT. Residues: CASSSLRDRELFF.

The rearrangement joins TRBV6-1 to TRBJ1-5; D is ambiguous. The germline V gene encodes CDR1 MNHNS and CDR2 SASEGT. Trimming cost V 5 bases and J 0 bases, with 11 bases left between them. The CDR3 covers 15 residues. In DNA form, the CDR3 reads TGTGCCAGCAGTATCGAGCCTTATAGCAATCAGCCCCAGCATTTT. Translated, it gives CASSIEPYSNQPQHF.

With respect to this clonotype: One end of the junction varies from germline; a read error may be responsible. This rearrangement joins TRBV20-1 to TRBJ1-1; the D is unclear. The V gene's germline CDR1 is DFQATT and CDR2 SNEGSKA (reference sequence). This CDR3 has 13 residues. The CDR3 is CSARGRAGTESFF. The CDR3 DNA reads TGCAGTGCTAGGGGAAGGGCGGGCACTGAATCTTTCTTT.

This clonotype was found many times. The rearrangement uses TRBV6-2 or TRBV6-3 and TRBJ2-7, with D uncertain. Germline V CDR1 and CDR2: MNHEY, SVGEGT. The CDR3 is 15 residues long. The ends were cut back, 6 bases at V and 2 bases at J, with 17 bases in the middle. The CDR3 region has the DNA TGTGCCAGCAGGGAGTATCTGGACGGCACCTACGAGCAGTACTTC. The encoded protein is CASREYLDGTYEQYF.

The table lists this clonotype with a few counts. The J gene is TRBJ1-5, the V gene TRBV19; D might be TRBD1 (6 bases). Germline CDR1 LNHDA, CDR2 SQIVND (reference sequence). The CDR3 is 14 residues long. Trimming pared 5 bases from V and 5 bases from J, leaving 13 bases between. Written as DNA, the CDR3 is TGTGCCAGTAGTCTGACAGGAGGATATCAGCCCCAGCATTTT. Translated, it gives CASSLTGGYQPQHF.

This clonotype was found a few times. This chain connects TRBV4-3 to TRBJ2-3, with 10 positions matching TRBD2. Trimming cost V 0 bases and J 1 base; bases outside gene matches: 7. The CDR3 is 18 residues long. The germline CDR1 and CDR2 sequences are LGHNA and YSLEER. This chain's CDR3 is CASSQDPSGRIGTDTQYF. In DNA form, the CDR3 reads TGCGCCAGCAGCCAAGATCCTAGCGGGAGAATCGGCACAGATACGCAGTATTTT.

Many counts were recorded for this clonotype. The J gene is TRBJ2-1, the V gene TRBV5-1; D is perhaps TRBD1 (5 bases). The CDR3 is 17 residues long. From germline, CDR1 is SGHRS and CDR2 YFSETQ. The V and J ends lost 0 bases and 0 bases respectively, with 13 bases between them. The CDR3 region is CASSLVPDNPSYNEQFF. The CDR3 DNA is TGCGCCAGCAGCTTGGTCCCGGACAACCCCTCCTACAATGAGCAGTTCTTC.